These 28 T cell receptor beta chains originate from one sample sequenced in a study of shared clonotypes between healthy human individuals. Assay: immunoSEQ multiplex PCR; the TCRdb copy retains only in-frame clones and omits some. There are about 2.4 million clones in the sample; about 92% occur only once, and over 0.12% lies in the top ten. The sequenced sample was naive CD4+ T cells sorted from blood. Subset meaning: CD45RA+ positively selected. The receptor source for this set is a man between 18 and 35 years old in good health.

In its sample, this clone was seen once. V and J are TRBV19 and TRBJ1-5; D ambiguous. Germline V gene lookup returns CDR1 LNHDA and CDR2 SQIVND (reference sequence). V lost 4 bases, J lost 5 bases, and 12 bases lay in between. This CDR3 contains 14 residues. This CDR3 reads CASSTTARYQPQHF. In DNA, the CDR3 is TGTGCCAGTAGTACCACGGCCAGGTATCAGCCCCAGCATTTT.

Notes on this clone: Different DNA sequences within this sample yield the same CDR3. CDR3 protein: CASSLGGRTSTDTQYF. Here the CDR3 DNA reads TGCGCCAGCAGCTTGGGCGGGAGGACTAGCACAGATACGCAGTATTTT. The V call is TRBV5-1, the J call TRBJ2-3; 8 bases align to TRBD2. Trimming at V came to 0 bases and at J to 0 bases, leaving 3 bases not matched to a gene. This CDR3 contains 16 residues. Germline loops: CDR1 SGHRS, CDR2 YFSETQ. Together with reference TRBV5-1 and TRBJ2-3, the CDR3 gives the full variable domain: KAGVTQTPRYLIKTRGQQVTLSCSPISGHRSVSWYQQTPGQGLQFLFEYFSETQRNKGNFPGRFSGRQFSNSRSEMNVSTLELGDSALYLCASSLGGRTSTDTQYFGPGTRLTVL.

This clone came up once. The CDR3 bases are TGTGCCAGCAGCCCCGGGACAGGCTTTAATGAGCAGTTCTTC. As protein: CASSPGTGFNEQFF. The J gene is TRBJ2-1, the V gene TRBV7-9; 8 bases agree with TRBD1. The CDR3 is 14 amino acids. CDR1 SEHNR and CDR2 FQNEAQ come from the germline V gene (reference sequence). V lost 5 bases and J lost 7; bases outside the gene matches: 7.

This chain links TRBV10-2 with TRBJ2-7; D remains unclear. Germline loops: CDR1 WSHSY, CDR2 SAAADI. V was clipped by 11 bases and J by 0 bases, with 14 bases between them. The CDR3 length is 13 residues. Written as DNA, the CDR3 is TGCGCCGCCCAGCCTCCCGACTCCTACGAGCAGTACTTC. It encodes CAAQPPDSYEQYF.

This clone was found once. This CDR3 reads CASSFSVWSTDTQYF. CDR3 nucleotides: TGTGCCAGCAGTTTCTCAGTGTGGAGCACAGATACGCAGTATTTT. This chain uses TRBV27 with TRBJ2-3, with unresolved D. Trimming pared 3 bases from V and 0 bases from J, leaving 10 bases between. This CDR3 comprises 15 residues. The germline V gene has CDR1 MNHEY and CDR2 SMNVEV (reference sequence).

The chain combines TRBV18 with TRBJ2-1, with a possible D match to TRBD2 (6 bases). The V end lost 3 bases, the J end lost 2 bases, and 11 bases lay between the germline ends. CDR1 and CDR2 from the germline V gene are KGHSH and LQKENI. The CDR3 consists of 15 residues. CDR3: CASSPWGETYNEQFF. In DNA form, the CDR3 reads TGTGCCAGCTCACCTTGGGGGGAAACCTACAATGAGCAGTTCTTC.

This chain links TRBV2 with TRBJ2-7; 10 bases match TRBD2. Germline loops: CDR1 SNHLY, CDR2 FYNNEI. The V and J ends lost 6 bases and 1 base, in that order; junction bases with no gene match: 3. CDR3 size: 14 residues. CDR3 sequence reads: CASRVSGRSYEQYF. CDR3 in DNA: TGTGCCAGCAGGGTTAGCGGGAGGTCCTACGAGCAGTACTTC.

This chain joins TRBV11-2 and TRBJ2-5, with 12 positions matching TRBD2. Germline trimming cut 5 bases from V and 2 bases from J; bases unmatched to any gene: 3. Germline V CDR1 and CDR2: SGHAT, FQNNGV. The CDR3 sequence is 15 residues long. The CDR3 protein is CASSPSGRAQETQYF. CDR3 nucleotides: TGTGCCAGCAGCCCTAGCGGGAGGGCGCAAGAGACCCAGTACTTC.

CDR3 sequence reads: CASSPLPGYGYTF. In nucleotides, the CDR3 is TGTGCCAGCTCACCTCTCCCGGGCTATGGCTACACCTTC. The V and J genes are TRBV18 and TRBJ1-2; D unresolved. Germline V CDR1 and CDR2: KGHSH, LQKENI. The CDR3 spans 13 residues. V gave up 3 bases and J gave up 4 bases, with 9 bases separating them.

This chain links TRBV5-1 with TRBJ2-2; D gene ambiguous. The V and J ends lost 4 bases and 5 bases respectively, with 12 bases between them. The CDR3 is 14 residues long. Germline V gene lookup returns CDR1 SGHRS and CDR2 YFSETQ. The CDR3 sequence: CASSPGLETGELFF. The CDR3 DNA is TGCGCCAGCAGCCCCGGGCTCGAAACCGGGGAGCTGTTTTTT.

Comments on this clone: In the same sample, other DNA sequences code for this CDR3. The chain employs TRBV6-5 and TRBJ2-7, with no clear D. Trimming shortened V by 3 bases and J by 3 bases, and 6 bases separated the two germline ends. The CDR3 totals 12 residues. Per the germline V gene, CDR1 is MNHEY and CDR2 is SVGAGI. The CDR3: CASSYNRYEQYF. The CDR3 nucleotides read TGTGCCAGCAGTTATAACCGCTACGAGCAGTACTTC.

The CDR3 DNA reads as TGTGCCAGCAGCTTAGGGGACAGCCTAACTAATGAAAAACTGTTTTTT. This encodes CASSLGDSLTNEKLFF. The chain links TRBV5-8 to TRBJ1-4; 7 bases line up with TRBD1. Germline loops: CDR1 SGHTS, CDR2 YDEGEE. The CDR3 has 16 residues. Trimming removed 2 bases from V and 1 base from J; junction bases left unmatched: 5. Together with reference TRBV5-8 and TRBJ1-4, the CDR3 gives the full variable domain: EAGVTQSPTHLIKTRGQQATLRCSPISGHTSVYWYQQALGLGLQFLLWYDEGEERNRGNFPPRFSGRQFPNYSSELNVNALELEDSALYLCASSLGDSLTNEKLFFGSGTQLSVL.

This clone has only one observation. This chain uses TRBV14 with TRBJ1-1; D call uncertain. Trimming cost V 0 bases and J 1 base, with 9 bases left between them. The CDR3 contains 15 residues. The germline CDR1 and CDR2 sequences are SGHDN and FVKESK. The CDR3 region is CASSQDGVGNTEAFF. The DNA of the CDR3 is TGTGCCAGCAGCCAAGATGGGGTGGGGAACACTGAAGCTTTCTTT.

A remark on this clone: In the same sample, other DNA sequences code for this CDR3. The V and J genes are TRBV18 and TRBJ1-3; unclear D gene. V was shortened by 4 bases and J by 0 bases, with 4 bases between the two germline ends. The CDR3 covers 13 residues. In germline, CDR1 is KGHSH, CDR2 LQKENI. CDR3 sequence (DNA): TGTGCCAGCTCACAGGACTCTGGAAACACCATATATTTT. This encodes CASSQDSGNTIYF.

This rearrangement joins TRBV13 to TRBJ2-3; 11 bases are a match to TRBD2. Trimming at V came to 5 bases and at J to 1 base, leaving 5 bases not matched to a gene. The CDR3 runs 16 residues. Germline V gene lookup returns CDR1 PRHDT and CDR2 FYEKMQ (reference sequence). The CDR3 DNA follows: TGTGCCAGCAGCCCAGGGACTAGCGGTGGCACAGATACGCAGTATTTT. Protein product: CASSPGTSGGTDTQYF. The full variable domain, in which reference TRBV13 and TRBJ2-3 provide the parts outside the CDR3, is AAGVIQSPRHLIKEKRETATLKCYPIPRHDTVYWYQQGPGQDPQFLISFYEKMQSDKGSIPDRFSAQQFSDYHSELNMSSLELGDSALYFCASSPGTSGGTDTQYFGPGTRLTVL.

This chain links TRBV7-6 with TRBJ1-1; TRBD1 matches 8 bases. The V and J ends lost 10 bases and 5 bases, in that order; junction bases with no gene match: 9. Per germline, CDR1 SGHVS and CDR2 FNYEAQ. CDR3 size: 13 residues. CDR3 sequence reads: CATSDRVVTEAFF. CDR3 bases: TGTGCCACCTCGGACAGGGTGGTGACTGAAGCTTTCTTT.

CDR3 DNA: TGTGCCAGCAGTTATTCGGTCGCGGGCGGAGATGGCTACACCTTC. Its protein product is CASSYSVAGGDGYTF. The chain links TRBV6-5 to TRBJ1-2; D remains unclear. Germline values: CDR1 MNHEY, CDR2 SVGAGI. This CDR3 is 15 amino acids long. Trimming took 3 bases from V and 6 from J, leaving 17 bases between them.

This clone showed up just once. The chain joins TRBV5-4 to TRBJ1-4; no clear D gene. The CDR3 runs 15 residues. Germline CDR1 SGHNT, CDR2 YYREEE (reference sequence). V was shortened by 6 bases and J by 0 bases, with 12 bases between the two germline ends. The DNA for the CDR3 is TGTGCCAGCACCTCAAAGGGAGCAACTAATGAAAAACTGTTTTTT. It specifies CASTSKGATNEKLFF.

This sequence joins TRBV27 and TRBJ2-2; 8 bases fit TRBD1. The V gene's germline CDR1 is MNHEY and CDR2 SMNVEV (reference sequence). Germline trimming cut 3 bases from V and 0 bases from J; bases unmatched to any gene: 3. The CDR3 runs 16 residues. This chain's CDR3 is CASSFDRGPNTGELFF. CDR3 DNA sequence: TGTGCCAGCAGTTTCGACAGGGGTCCGAACACCGGGGAGCTGTTTTTT.

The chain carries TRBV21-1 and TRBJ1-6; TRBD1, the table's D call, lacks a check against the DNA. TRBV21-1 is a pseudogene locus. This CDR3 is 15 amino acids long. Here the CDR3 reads CASSQKGTGNSPLHF. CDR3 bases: TGTGCCAGCAGCCAAAAAGGGACAGGGAATTCACCCCTCCACTTT.

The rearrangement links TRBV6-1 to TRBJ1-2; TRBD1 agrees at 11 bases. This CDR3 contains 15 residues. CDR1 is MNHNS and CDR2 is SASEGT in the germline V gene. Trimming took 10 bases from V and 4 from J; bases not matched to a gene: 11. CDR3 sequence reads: CATIGQGAHSYGYTF. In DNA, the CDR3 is TGTGCCACCATTGGACAGGGGGCCCACAGCTATGGCTACACCTTC.

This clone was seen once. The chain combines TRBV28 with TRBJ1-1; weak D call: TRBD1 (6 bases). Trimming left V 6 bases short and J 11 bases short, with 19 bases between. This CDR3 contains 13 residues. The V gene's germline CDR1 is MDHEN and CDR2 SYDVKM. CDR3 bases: TGTGCCAGCAGCCCAGGAGGGGGAATCACTGCTTTCTTT. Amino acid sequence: CASSPGGGITAFF.

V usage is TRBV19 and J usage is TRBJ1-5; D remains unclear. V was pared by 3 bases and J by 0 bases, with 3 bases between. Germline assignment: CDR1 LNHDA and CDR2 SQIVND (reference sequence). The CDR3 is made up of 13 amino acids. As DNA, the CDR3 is TGTGCCAGTAGTATGAATAGCAATCAGCCCCAGCATTTT. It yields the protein CASSMNSNQPQHF.

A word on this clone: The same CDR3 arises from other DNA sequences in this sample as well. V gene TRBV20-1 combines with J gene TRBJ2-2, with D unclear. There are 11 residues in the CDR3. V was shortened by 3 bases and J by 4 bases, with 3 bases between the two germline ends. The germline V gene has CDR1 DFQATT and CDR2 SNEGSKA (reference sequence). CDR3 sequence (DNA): TGCAGTGCTAGGGGCACCGGGGAGCTGTTTTTT. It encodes CSARGTGELFF.

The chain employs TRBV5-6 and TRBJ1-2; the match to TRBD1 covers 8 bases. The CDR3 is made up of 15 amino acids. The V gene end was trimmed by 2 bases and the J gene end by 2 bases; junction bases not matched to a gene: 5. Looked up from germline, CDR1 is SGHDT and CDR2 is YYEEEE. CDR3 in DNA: TGTGCCAGCAGCTTCGACAGGGGCGAGAACTATGGCTACACCTTC. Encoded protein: CASSFDRGENYGYTF.

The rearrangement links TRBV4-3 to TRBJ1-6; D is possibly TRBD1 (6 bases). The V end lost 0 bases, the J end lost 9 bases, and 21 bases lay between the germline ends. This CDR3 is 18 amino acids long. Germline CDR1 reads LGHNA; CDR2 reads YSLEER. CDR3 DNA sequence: TGCGCCAGCAGCCAAGATCCCGAGGACAGTCCGTATGGTTCACCCCTCCACTTT. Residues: CASSQDPEDSPYGSPLHF.

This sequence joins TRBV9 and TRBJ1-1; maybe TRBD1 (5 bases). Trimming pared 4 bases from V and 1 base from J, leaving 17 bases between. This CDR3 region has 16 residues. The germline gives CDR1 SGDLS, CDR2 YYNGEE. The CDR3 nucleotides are TGTGCCAGCAGCCGAGGGTCCGGGGCGGCGAACACTGAAGCTTTCTTT. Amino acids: CASSRGSGAANTEAFF. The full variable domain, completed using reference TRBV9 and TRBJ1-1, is DSGVTQTPKHLITATGQRVTLRCSPRSGDLSVYWYQQSLDQGLQFLIQYYNGEERAKGNILERFSAQQFPDLHSELNLSSLELGDSALYFCASSRGSGAANTEAFFGQGTRLTVV.

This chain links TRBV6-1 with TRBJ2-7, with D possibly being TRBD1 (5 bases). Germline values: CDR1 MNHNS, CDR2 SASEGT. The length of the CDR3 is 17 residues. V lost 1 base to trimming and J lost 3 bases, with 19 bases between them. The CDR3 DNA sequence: TGTGCCAGCAGTGAAGGAAAGGGGCGGACAAAGGTCTACGAGCAGTACTTC. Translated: CASSEGKGRTKVYEQYF.